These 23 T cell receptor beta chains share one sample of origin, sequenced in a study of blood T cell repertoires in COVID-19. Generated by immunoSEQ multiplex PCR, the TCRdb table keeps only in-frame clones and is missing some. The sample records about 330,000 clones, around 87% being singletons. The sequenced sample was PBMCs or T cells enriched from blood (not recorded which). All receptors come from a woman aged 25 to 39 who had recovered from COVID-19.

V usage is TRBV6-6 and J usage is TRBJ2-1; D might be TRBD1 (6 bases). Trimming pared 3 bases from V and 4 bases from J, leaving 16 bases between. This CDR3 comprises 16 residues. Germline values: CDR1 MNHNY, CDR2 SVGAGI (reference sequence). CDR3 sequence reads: CASSYPRGGSYNEQFF. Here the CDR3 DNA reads TGTGCCAGCAGTTATCCCCGTGGGGGCAGTTACAATGAGCAGTTCTTC.

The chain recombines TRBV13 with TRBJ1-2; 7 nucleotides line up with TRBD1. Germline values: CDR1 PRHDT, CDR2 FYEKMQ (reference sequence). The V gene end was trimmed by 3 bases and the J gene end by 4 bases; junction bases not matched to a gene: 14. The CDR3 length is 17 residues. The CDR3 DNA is TGTGCCAGCAGCTTGCGGGAGGGGGCGTATGGTGGCTATGGCTACACCTTC. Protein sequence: CASSLREGAYGGYGYTF.

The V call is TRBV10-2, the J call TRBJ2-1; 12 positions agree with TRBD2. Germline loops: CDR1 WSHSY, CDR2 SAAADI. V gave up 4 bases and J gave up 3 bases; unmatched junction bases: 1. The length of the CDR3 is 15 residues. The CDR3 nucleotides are TGCGCCAGCAGTGGACTAGCGGGGGTCTACAATGAGCAGTTCTTC. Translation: CASSGLAGVYNEQFF.

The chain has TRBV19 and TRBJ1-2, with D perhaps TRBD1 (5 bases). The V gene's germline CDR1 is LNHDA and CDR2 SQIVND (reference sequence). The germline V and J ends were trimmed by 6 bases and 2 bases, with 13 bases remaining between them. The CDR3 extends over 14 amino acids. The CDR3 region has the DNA TGTGCCAGTAGCCTCCGACGGGGGAACTATGGCTACACCTTC. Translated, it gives CASSLRRGNYGYTF. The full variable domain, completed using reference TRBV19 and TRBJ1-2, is DGGITQSPKYLFRKEGQNVTLSCEQNLNHDAMYWYRQDPGQGLRLIYYSQIVNDFQKGDIAEGYSVSREKKESFPLTVTSAQKNPTAFYLCASSLRRGNYGYTFGSGTRLTVV.

The CDR3 DNA follows: TGTGCCAGCAGTCGGCAGTCAGGGGAGACCCAGTACTTC. Its translation: CASSRQSGETQYF. The V call is TRBV6-4, the J call TRBJ2-5; possibly TRBD1 for D (5 bases). The CDR3 consists of 13 residues. V shed 5 bases and J shed 5 bases, with 12 bases lying between them. Germline-derived CDR1 and CDR2 are MRHNA and SNTAGT.

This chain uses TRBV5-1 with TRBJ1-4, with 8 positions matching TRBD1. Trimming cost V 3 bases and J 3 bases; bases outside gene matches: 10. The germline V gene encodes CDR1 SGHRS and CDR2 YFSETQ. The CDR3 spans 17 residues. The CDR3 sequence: CASSSTGQGPPNEKLFF. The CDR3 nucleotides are TGCGCCAGCAGCTCAACCGGACAGGGCCCTCCTAATGAAAAACTGTTTTTT.

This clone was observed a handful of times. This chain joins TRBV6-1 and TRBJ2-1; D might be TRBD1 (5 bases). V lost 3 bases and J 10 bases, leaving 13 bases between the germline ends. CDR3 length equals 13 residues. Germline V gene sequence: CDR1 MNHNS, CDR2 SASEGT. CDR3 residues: CASSDNERQEQFF. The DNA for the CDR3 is TGTGCCAGCAGTGACAACGAGAGACAGGAGCAGTTCTTC.

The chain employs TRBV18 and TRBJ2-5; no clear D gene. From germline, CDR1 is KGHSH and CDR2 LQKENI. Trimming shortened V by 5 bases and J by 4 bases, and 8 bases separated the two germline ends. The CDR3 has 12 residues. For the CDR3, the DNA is TGTGCCAGCTCAGGAGAGAGAGAGACCCAGTACTTC. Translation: CASSGERETQYF.

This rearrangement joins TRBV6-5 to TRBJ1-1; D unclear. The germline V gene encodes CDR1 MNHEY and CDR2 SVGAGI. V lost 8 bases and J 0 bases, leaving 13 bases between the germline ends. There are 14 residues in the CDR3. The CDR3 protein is CASEVSFMNTEAFF. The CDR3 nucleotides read TGTGCCAGCGAAGTGAGTTTTATGAACACTGAAGCTTTCTTT.

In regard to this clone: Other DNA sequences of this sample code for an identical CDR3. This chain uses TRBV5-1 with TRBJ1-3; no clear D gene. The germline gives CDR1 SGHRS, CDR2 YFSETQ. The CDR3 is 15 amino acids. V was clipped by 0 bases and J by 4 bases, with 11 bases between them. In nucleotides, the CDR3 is TGCGCCAGCAGCTTGGACGGTGTATCAGGAAACACCATATATTTT. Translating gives CASSLDGVSGNTIYF. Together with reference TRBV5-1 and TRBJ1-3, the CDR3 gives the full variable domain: KAGVTQTPRYLIKTRGQQVTLSCSPISGHRSVSWYQQTPGQGLQFLFEYFSETQRNKGNFPGRFSGRQFSNSRSEMNVSTLELGDSALYLCASSLDGVSGNTIYFGEGSWLTVV.

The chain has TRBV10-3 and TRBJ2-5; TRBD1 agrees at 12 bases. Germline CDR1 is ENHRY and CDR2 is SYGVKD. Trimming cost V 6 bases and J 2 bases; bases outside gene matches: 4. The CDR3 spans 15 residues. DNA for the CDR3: TGTGCCATCAGGGGGGACAGGGGGCCGCAAGAGACCCAGTACTTC. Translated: CAIRGDRGPQETQYF.

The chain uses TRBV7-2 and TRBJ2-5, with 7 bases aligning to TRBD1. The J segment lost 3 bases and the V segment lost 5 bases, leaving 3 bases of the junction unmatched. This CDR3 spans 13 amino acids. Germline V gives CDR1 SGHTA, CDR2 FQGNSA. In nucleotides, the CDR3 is TGTGCCAGCAGCGGTACAGGGGAAGAGACCCAGTACTTC. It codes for CASSGTGEETQYF.

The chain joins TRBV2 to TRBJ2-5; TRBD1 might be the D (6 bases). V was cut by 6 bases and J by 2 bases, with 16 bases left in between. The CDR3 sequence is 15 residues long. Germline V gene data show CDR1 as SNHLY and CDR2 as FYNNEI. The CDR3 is CASSPEVDSQETQYF. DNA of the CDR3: TGTGCCAGCAGCCCTGAAGTGGACAGTCAAGAGACCCAGTACTTC.

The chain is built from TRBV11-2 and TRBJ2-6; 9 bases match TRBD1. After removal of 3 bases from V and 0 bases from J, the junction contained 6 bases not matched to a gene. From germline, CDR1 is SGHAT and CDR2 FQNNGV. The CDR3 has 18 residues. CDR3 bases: TGTGCCAGCAGCTTCCGGGACAGGGCACTCTCTGGGGCCAACGTCCTGACTTTC. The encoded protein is CASSFRDRALSGANVLTF.

The CDR3 DNA follows: TGTGCCAGCAGTCCTACTCGACTCGATACGCAGTATTTT. This translates into CASSPTRLDTQYF. V gene TRBV6-5 combines with J gene TRBJ2-3, with no clear D. Between the trimmed V and J ends, which lost 5 bases and 6 bases, there was a span of 12 bases. Germline-derived CDR1 and CDR2 are MNHEY and SVGAGI. The CDR3 length is 13 residues.

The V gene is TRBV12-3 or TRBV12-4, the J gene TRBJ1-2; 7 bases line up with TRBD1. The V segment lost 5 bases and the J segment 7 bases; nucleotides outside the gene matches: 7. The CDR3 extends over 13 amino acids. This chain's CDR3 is CASSPEGAAGYTF. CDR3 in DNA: TGTGCCAGCAGTCCCGAGGGGGCCGCTGGCTACACCTTC.

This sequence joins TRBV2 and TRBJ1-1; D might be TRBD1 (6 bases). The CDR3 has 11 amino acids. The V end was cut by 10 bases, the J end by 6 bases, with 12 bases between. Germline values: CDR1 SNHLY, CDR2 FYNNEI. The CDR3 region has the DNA TGTGCCATGACACAGGGCGCTGAAGCTTTCTTT. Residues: CAMTQGAEAFF.

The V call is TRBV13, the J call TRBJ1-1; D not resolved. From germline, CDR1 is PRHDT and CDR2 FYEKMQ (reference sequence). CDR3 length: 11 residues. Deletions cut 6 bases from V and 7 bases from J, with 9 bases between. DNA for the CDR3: TGTGCCAGCAGAATCAACGGTGAAGCTTTCTTT. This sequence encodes CASRINGEAFF.

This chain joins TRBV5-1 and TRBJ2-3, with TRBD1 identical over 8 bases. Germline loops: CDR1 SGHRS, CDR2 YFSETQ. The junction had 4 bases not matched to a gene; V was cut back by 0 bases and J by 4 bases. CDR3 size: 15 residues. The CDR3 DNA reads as TGCGCCAGCAGCTTGGCCAGGGGGCGCGCAGATACGCAGTATTTT. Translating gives CASSLARGRADTQYF.

CDR3 sequence reads: CASSTLQGNNSPLHF. In nucleotides, the CDR3 is TGTGCCAGCAGCACTCTACAGGGTAATAATTCACCCCTCCACTTT. The chain has TRBV7-8 and TRBJ1-6; tentatively, D is TRBD1 (6 bases). The CDR3 is made up of 15 amino acids. V lost 5 bases and J 5 bases, leaving 13 bases between the germline ends. CDR1 and CDR2 (germline): SGHVS, FQNEAQ.

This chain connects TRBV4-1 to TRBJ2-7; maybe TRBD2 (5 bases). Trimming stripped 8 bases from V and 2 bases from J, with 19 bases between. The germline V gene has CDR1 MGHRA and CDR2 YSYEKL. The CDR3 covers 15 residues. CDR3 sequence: CASSHGVGPAYEQYF. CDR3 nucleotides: TGCGCCAGCTCCCACGGGGTTGGGCCAGCCTACGAGCAGTACTTC.

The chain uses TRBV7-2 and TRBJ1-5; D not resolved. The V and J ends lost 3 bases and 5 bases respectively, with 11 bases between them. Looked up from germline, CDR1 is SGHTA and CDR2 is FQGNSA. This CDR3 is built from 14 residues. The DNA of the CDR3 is TGTGCCAGCAGCTTTGCTCAGGATTATCAGCCCCAGCATTTT. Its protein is CASSFAQDYQPQHF.

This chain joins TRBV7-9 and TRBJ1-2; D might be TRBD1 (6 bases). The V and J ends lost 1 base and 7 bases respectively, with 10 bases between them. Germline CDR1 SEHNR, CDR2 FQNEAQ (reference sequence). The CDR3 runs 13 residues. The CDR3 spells CASSLGRGAGYTF. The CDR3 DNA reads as TGTGCCAGCAGCTTAGGACGGGGGGCTGGCTACACCTTC.